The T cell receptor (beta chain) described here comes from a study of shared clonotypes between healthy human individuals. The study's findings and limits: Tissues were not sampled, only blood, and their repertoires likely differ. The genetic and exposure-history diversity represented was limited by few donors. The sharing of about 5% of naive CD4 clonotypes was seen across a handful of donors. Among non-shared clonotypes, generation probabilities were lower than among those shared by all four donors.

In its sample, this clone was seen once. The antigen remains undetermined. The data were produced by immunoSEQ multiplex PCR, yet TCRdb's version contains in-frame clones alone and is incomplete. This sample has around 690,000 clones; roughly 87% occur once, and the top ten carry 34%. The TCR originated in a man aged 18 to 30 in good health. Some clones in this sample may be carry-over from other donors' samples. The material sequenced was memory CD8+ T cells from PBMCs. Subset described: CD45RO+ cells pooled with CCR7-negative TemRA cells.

CDR3: CSVEGESSGNTIYF. In DNA form, the CDR3 reads TGCAGCGTTGAAGGGGAGAGCTCTGGAAACACCATATATTTT. This rearrangement joins TRBV29-1 to TRBJ1-3; D remains ambiguous. V lost 1 base, J lost 0 bases, and 7 bases lay in between. The germline CDR1 and CDR2 sequences are SQVTM and ANQGSEA. The CDR3 totals 14 residues.